This T cell receptor beta chain was observed in a study of OX40 agonist ivuxolimab in advanced cancers. Whole-study context: Eligibility rules accepted prior anti-PD-1, anti-PD-L1 or anti-CTLA-4 therapy, and 35% to 40% had some. General study results and limits: Expanded clones belonging to CD8+ T cells outnumbered, on average, those of CD4+. People who partly responded at 0.1-3.0 mg/kg had some of the least clonal expansion seen.

The CDR3 consists of 12 residues. V lost 3 bases to trimming and J lost 4 bases, with 7 bases between them. CDR1 and CDR2 from the germline V gene are SGHRS and YFSETQ. Of note for this clone: The antigen remains undetermined.

Assay used: immunoSEQ multiplex PCR; TCRdb lists only in-frame clones, some missing. This table holds 65,000 to 80,000 clones, approximately 93% found once. Enrollment shut out patients with autoimmune disease history or systemic immunosuppression. The sequenced sample was CD4+ or CD8+ T cells sorted from blood, obtained in a trial of the OX40 agonist ivuxolimab. This clonotype originated in an adult with an advanced solid tumor such as melanoma, head and neck, liver or kidney cancer. The rearrangement joins TRBV5-1 to TRBJ1-1; D possibly corresponds to TRBD1 (5 bases). The CDR3 DNA reads as TGCGCCAGCAGCTCGGGGGGCACTGAAGCTTTCTTT. Protein product: CASSSGGTEAFF. Full variable domain (rest looked up from reference TRBV5-1 and TRBJ1-1): KAGVTQTPRYLIKTRGQQVTLSCSPISGHRSVSWYQQTPGQGLQFLFEYFSETQRNKGNFPGRFSGRQFSNSRSEMNVSTLELGDSALYLCASSSGGTEAFFGQGTRLTVV.